The 17 T cell receptor beta chains presented below share a single source sample, sequenced in a study of naive and memory T cell subsets. Two oligonucleotides, mixed equimolar, formed the beta constant-region primer covering TRBC1 and TRBC2. TCRdb recomputed calls from the UMI-ligation and nested PCR reads with MiXCR, one row per CDR3 protein. Of about 150,000 distinct CDR3 sequences listed, 15% to 20% were seen once; the top ten hold 0.14% to 0.15%. The specimen was naive CD4+ T cells from blood. The receptors were sampled from a human donor in good health.

The chain couples TRBV7-2 to TRBJ2-3; D not resolved. The CDR3 runs 14 residues. Trimming removed 1 base from V and 3 bases from J, with 8 bases in between. Germline CDR1 SGHTA, CDR2 FQGNSA. The CDR3 loop reads CASSLEAATDTQYF. In DNA form, the CDR3 reads TGTGCCAGCAGCTTAGAGGCAGCAACAGATACGCAGTATTTT.

The chain links TRBV30 to TRBJ1-1; 7 bases are a match to TRBD1. Germline V gene sequence: CDR1 GTSNPN, CDR2 SVGIG (reference sequence). This CDR3 is built from 13 residues. With 0 bases clipped from V and 4 bases from J, the junction kept 2 bases outside the gene matches. The CDR3: CAWSVGQATEAFF. CDR3 nucleotide sequence: TGTGCCTGGAGTGTCGGACAGGCCACTGAAGCTTTCTTT.

This rearrangement joins TRBV7-3 to TRBJ2-7; 7 bases align to TRBD1. In germline, CDR1 is SGHTA, CDR2 FQGTGA. The CDR3 spans 15 residues. Germline trimming cut 5 bases from V and 2 bases from J; bases unmatched to any gene: 9. CDR3 sequence (DNA): TGTGCCAGCAGCCCACAACAGGGGACAGCCTACGAGCAGTACTTC. Translation: CASSPQQGTAYEQYF.

This clonotype has a handful of counts. The chain uses TRBV20-1 and TRBJ1-2; D call uncertain. Germline V lookup: CDR1 DFQATT, CDR2 SNEGSKA (reference sequence). The CDR3 runs to 14 residues. With 3 bases removed from V and 5 bases from J, the gap between germline ends came to 16 bases. The CDR3 nucleotides read TGCAGTGCTAGGTCGCTCGGTCTGAATTATGGCTACACCTTC. Protein product: CSARSLGLNYGYTF.

The sample holds a few counts of this clonotype. CDR3 amino acids: CASSLEAVNTEAFF. CDR3 sequence (DNA): TGCGCCAGCAGCTTGGAGGCTGTAAACACTGAAGCTTTCTTT. The chain recombines TRBV5-1 with TRBJ1-1; D gene unclear. CDR3 length: 14 residues. Germline V gene data show CDR1 as SGHRS and CDR2 as YFSETQ. V was trimmed by 0 bases and J by 2 bases, leaving 8 bases between them.

This clonotype was observed a few times. The chain couples TRBV29-1 to TRBJ2-3; 7 bases line up with TRBD1. The trim removed 2 bases at V and 1 base at J, leaving 6 bases unmatched. The V gene's germline CDR1 is SQVTM and CDR2 ANQGSEA. The CDR3 has 15 amino acids. The CDR3 DNA reads TGCAGCGTTGAATTAGGGACAGACCGCACAGATACGCAGTATTTT. This gives the protein CSVELGTDRTDTQYF.

The rearrangement joins TRBV28 to TRBJ2-4; D not certain. Germline V gene sequence: CDR1 MDHEN, CDR2 SYDVKM. V lost 6 bases and J lost 6, with 18 bases in between. CDR3 length: 15 amino acids. The CDR3 DNA is TGTGCCAGCAGCGATTTGGACGGTGGGGTAAACATTCAGTACTTC. Protein product: CASSDLDGGVNIQYF.

In nucleotides, the CDR3 is TGTGCCAGTCCGACAGGGATCGGCACCGGGGAGCTGTTTTTT. Translated: CASPTGIGTGELFF. The rearrangement uses TRBV7-9 and TRBJ2-2; 7 nucleotides match TRBD1. CDR1 is SEHNR and CDR2 is FQNEAQ in the germline V gene (reference sequence). V lost 9 bases, J lost 4 bases, and 8 bases stayed unmatched. CDR3 length: 14 amino acids.

This clonotype came up a few times. The V gene is TRBV20-1, the J gene TRBJ1-4; possible D gene TRBD1, 6 bases. V was trimmed by 3 bases and J by 8 bases, leaving 13 bases between them. Germline-derived CDR1 and CDR2 are DFQATT and SNEGSKA (reference sequence). There are 13 residues in the CDR3. CDR3 in DNA: TGCAGTGCTAGTCAGGGGCGGGAAGAAAAACTGTTTTTT. Translating it yields CSASQGREEKLFF.

The chain links TRBV2 to TRBJ2-7, with D unclear. The CDR3 covers 15 residues. Germline V lookup: CDR1 SNHLY, CDR2 FYNNEI. V was clipped by 8 bases and J by 4 bases, with 21 bases between them. In nucleotides, the CDR3 is TGTGCCAGCTTAGATCCCGCACAACATCTTTACGAGCAGTACTTC. Translation: CASLDPAQHLYEQYF.

The J gene is TRBJ1-5, the V gene TRBV7-2; no firm D call. V gave up 5 bases and J gave up 4 bases, with 15 bases separating them. This CDR3 comprises 15 residues. Germline lookup yields CDR1 SGHTA and CDR2 FQGNSA. The CDR3 spells CASSRLTQTNQPQHF. The CDR3 nucleotides are TGTGCCAGCAGCCGACTCACGCAGACGAATCAGCCCCAGCATTTT.

The V call is TRBV5-1, the J call TRBJ2-1; perhaps TRBD2 as D (6 bases). The CDR3 consists of 17 residues. The V end lost 5 bases, the J end lost 0 bases, and 18 bases lay between the germline ends. CDR1 is SGHRS and CDR2 is YFSETQ in the germline V gene. CDR3 coding DNA: TGCGCCAGCAGTACGACGGCGAGCGGGCCCTCCTACAATGAGCAGTTCTTC. Protein product: CASSTTASGPSYNEQFF.

CDR3: CASSSGRECLYEQYF. DNA of the CDR3: TGTGCCAGCAGCTCCGGACGGGAGTGCCTGTACGAGCAGTACTTC. The V call is TRBV7-3, the J call TRBJ2-7; D possibly corresponds to TRBD2 (6 bases). The length of the CDR3 is 15 residues. Germline V CDR1 and CDR2: SGHTA, FQGTGA. V was trimmed by 4 bases and J by 4 bases, leaving 17 bases between them.

The chain employs TRBV20-1 and TRBJ2-1, with 12 bases fitting TRBD2. CDR1 is DFQATT, CDR2 SNEGSKA, per germline (reference sequence). The CDR3 loop spans 14 amino acids. Trimming cost V 6 bases and J 3 bases; bases outside gene matches: 3. The CDR3 DNA reads TGCAGTGCAGCGACTAGCGGGAGCTACAATGAGCAGTTCTTC. Translation gives CSAATSGSYNEQFF.

The chain has TRBV6-5 and TRBJ2-2; 9 bases fit TRBD2. V dropped 10 bases and J dropped 4; count of bases not matched to a gene: 10. The CDR3 consists of 15 residues. CDR1 and CDR2 from the germline V gene are MNHEY and SVGAGI. The CDR3 DNA reads as TGTGCCACCATCCCCGGGCGGGGGGGCACCGGGGAGCTGTTTTTT. It specifies CATIPGRGGTGELFF.

The sample holds many counts of this clonotype. The CDR3 reads CASSSTGGGSGANVLTF. The CDR3 bases are TGTGCCAGCAGCTCTACAGGGGGAGGCTCTGGGGCCAACGTCCTGACTTTC. The rearrangement links TRBV7-2 to TRBJ2-6; 8 nucleotides line up with TRBD1. This CDR3 has 17 residues. The germline CDR1 and CDR2 sequences are SGHTA and FQGNSA. Trimming at V came to 4 bases and at J to 0 bases, leaving 5 bases not matched to a gene.

This sequence joins TRBV2 and TRBJ2-7, with 10 bases that match TRBD1. The CDR3 has 15 residues. Trimming at V came to 6 bases and at J to 2 bases, leaving 7 bases not matched to a gene. Per germline, CDR1 SNHLY and CDR2 FYNNEI. The CDR3 sequence: CASRRDRGVPYEQYF. In nucleotides, the CDR3 is TGTGCCAGCAGGCGGGACAGGGGTGTCCCCTACGAGCAGTACTTC.